This paragraph covers one T cell receptor beta chain sequence. The data originate from a study of blood T cell repertoires in COVID-19. As for the study in general: The United States, Italy and Spain supplied acute and convalescent COVID-19 samples. In each case, the material was cDNA or gDNA derived from T cells, B-cell-depleted T cells, or PBMCs.

The germline V gene encodes CDR1 MNHEY and CDR2 SMNVEV (reference sequence). The CDR3 has 14 residues. V dropped 5 bases and J dropped 7; count of bases not matched to a gene: 6. Per the authors' pipeline: By means of reference gene primer amplification, nucleated cell counts were estimated. Profiled with immunoSEQ multiplex PCR; TCRdb holds only in-frame clones, not every one. Clone size and V and J calls were adopted from that table, with D and trimming inferred from the DNA. The sample has about 180,000 clones, around 83% seen once. The V and J genes are TRBV27 and TRBJ2-1; 9 nucleotides match TRBD1. The TCR comes from a young woman with active or convalescent COVID-19. Sequencing used peripheral blood. CDR3 loop: CASSPWTGVNEQFF. In nucleotides, the CDR3 is TGTGCCAGCAGTCCCTGGACAGGGGTAAATGAGCAGTTCTTC.